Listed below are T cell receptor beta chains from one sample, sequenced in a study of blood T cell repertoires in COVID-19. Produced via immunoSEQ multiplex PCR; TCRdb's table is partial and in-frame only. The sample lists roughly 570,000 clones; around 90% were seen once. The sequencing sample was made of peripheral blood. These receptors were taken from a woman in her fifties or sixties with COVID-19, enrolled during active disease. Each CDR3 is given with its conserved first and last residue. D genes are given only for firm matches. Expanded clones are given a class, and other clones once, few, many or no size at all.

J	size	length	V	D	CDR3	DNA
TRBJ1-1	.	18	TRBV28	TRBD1	CASSSPRTGSGVNTEAFF	TGTGCCAGCAGTTCCCCCCGGACAGGGAGCGGCGTGAACACTGAAGCTTTCTTT
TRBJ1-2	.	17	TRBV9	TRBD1	CASSDRTGDGTNYGYTF	TGTGCCAGCAGCGACCGGACAGGGGATGGAACTAACTATGGCTACACCTTC
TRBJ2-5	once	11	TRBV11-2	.	CASSSLRTPYF	TGTGCCAGCAGCTCCCTCCGCACTCCGTACTTC
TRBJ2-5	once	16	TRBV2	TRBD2	CASRPQAGGLQETQYF	TGTGCCAGCAGACCCCAAGCGGGGGGCCTCCAAGAGACCCAGTACTTC
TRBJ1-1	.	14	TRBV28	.	CASSLRGTDTEAFF	TGTGCCAGCAGTTTAAGGGGGACGGACACTGAAGCTTTCTTT
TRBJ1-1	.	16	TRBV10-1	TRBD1	CASSYTRDRGYTEAFF	TGCGCCAGCAGCTACACCAGGGACAGGGGTTACACTGAAGCTTTCTTT
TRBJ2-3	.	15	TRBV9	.	CASSVDIGVLDTQYF	TGTGCCAGCAGCGTAGATATCGGGGTTTTGGATACGCAGTATTTT
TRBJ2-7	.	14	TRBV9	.	CASSEGTFSYEQYF	TGTGCCAGCAGCGAGGGGACTTTCTCCTACGAGCAGTACTTC
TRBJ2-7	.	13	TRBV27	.	CASRRGAAYEQYF	TGTGCCAGCAGGCGCGGGGCGGCGTACGAGCAGTACTTC
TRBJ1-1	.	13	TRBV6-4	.	CASSEGGGRSAFF	TGTGCCAGCAGTGAGGGGGGGGGACGCTCAGCTTTCTTT
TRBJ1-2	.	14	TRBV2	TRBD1	CASKPGGVFSGYTF	TGTGCCAGCAAACCAGGGGGTGTGTTTTCTGGCTACACCTTC
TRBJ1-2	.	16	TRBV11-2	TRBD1	CASRPAGTGDNYGYTF	TGTGCCAGCAGACCTGCCGGGACAGGGGATAACTATGGCTACACCTTC
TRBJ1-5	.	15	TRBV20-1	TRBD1	CSASGGQGTNQPQHF	TGCAGTGCTAGTGGGGGACAGGGCACCAATCAGCCCCAGCATTTT